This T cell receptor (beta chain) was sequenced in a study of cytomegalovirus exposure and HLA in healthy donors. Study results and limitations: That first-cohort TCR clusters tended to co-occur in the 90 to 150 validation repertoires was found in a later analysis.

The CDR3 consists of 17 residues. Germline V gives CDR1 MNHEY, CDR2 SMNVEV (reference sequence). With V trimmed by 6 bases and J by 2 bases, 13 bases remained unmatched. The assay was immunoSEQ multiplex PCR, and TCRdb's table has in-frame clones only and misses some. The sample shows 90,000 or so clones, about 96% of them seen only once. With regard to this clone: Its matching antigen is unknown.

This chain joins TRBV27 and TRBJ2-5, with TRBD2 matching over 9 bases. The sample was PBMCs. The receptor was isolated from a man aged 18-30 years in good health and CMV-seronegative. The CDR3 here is CASSQMVTSGLQETQYF. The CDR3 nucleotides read TGTGCCAGCAGCCAAATGGTAACTAGCGGGCTTCAAGAGACCCAGTACTTC.